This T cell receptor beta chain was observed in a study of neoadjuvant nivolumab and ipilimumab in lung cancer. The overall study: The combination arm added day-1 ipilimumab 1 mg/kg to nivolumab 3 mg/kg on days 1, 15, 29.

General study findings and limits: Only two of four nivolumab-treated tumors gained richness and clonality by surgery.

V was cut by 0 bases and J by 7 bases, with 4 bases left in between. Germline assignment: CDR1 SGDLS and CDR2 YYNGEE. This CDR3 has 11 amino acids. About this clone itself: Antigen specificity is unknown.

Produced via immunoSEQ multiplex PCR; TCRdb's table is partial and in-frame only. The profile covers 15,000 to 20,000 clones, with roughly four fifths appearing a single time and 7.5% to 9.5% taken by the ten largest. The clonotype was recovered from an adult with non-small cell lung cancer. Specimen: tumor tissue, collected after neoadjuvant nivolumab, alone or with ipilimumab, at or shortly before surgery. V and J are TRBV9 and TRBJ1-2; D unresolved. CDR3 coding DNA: TGTGCCAGCAGCGTAGGAAGTGGCTACACCTTC. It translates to CASSVGSGYTF. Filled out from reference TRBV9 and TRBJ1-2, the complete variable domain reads DSGVTQTPKHLITATGQRVTLRCSPRSGDLSVYWYQQSLDQGLQFLIQYYNGEERAKGNILERFSAQQFPDLHSELNLSSLELGDSALYFCASSVGSGYTFGSGTRLTVV.